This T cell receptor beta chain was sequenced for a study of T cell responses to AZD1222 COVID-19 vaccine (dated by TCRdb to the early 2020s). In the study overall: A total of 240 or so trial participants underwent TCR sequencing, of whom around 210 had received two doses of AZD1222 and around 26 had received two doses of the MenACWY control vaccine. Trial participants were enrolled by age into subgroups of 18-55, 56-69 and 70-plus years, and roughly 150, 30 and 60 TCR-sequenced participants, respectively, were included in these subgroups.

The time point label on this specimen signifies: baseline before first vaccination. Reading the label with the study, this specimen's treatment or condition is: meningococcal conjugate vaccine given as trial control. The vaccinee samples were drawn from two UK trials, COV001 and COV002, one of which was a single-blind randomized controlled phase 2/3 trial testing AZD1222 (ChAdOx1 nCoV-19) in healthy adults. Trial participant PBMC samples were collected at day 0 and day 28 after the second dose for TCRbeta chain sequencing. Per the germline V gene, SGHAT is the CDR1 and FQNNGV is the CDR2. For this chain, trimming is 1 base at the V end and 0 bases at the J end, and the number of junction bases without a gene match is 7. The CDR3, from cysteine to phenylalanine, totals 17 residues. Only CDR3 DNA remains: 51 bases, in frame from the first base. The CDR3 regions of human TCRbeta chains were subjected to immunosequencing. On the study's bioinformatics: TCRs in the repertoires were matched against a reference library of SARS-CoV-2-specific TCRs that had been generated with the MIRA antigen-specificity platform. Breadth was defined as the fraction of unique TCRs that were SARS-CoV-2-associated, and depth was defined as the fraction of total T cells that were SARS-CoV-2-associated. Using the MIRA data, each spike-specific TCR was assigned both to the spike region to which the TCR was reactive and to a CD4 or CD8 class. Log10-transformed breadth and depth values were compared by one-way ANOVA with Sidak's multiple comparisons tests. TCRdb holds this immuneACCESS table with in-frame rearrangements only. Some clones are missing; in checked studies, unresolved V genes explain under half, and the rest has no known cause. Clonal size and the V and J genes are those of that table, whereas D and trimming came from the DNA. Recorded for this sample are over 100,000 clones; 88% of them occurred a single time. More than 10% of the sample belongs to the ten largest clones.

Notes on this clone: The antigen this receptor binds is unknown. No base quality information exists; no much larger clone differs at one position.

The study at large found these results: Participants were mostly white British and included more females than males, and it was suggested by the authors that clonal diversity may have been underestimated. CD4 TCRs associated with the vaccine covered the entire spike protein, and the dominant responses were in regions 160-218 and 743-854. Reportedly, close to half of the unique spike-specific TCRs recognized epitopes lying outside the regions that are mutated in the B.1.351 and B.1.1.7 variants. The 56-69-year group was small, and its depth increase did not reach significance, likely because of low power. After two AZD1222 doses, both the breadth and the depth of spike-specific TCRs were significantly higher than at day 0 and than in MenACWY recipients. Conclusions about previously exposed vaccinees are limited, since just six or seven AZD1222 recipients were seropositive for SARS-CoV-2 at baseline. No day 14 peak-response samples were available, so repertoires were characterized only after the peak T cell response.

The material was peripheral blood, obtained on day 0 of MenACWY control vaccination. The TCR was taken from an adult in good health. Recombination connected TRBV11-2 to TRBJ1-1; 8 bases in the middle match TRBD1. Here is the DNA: TGTGCCAGCAGCTTAGCAGGGGGCCGGAGGGTGAACACTGAAGCTTTCTTT. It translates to CASSLAGGRRVNTEAFF.